This T cell receptor (beta chain) was recovered during a study of graft-versus-host responses after intestinal transplantation. Study-level findings and limits: Some GvH clones were seen earlier in gut or blood, suggesting intestinal origin.

As regards this clone: Its antigen remains unknown.

CDR1 and CDR2 from the germline V gene are SGHAT and FQNNGV. Trimming removed 5 bases at V and 3 bases at J, with 16 bases between. The CDR3 is made up of 15 amino acids. Data came from immunoSEQ multiplex PCR; TCRdb stores just in-frame clones and leaves some out. The sample lists under 45,000 clones, approximately 93% occurring once. The source was PBMCs, collected approximately 100 weeks after intestinal transplantation. The chain couples TRBV11-2 to TRBJ1-1; D is undetermined. This receptor was taken from a human patient who received an intestinal transplant, so some T cells may come from the graft donor. This CDR3 is CASSLIPGLDTEAFF. The CDR3 DNA is TGTGCCAGCAGCCTAATCCCCGGGTTGGACACTGAAGCTTTCTTT. The entire variable domain, with the rest obtained from reference TRBV11-2 and TRBJ1-1, is as follows: EAGVAQSPRYKIIEKRQSVAFWCNPISGHATLYWYQQILGQGPKLLIQFQNNGVVDDSQLPKDRFSAERLKGVDSTLKIQPAKLEDSAVYLCASSLIPGLDTEAFFGQGTRLTVV.